This passage covers 18 T cell receptor beta chains from one sample sequenced in a study of response to subunit inactivated influenza vaccine. MiXCR was run by TCRdb on the RT-PCR reads, yielding one entry per CDR3 protein. The sample shows hundreds of thousands of distinct CDR3 sequences, under 9% of them seen only once. Sample: PBMCs from blood, taken less than 30 months after vaccination. These receptors were obtained from a man between 50 and 69 years old who received an inactivated influenza vaccine.

Remarks on this clonotype: This sequence may be a read error, since a much larger clone differs from it by one base. This chain uses TRBV6-1 with TRBJ2-5, with TRBD2 as a possible D gene (5 bases). Trimming took off 2 bases at V and 5 bases at J, with 18 bases between the two ends. This CDR3 has 16 amino acids. Germline V lookup: CDR1 MNHNS, CDR2 SASEGT. The chain's CDR3 is CASSELVGATGETQYF. The CDR3 DNA sequence: TGTGCCAGCAGTGAACTAGTGGGAGCTACGGGGGAGACCCAGTACTTC.

This clonotype was observed a few times. This rearrangement joins TRBV14 to TRBJ2-5, with 12 bases matching TRBD1. The CDR3 is 16 residues long. V lost 3 bases, J lost 5 bases, and 7 bases stayed unmatched. Germline lookup yields CDR1 SGHDN and CDR2 FVKESK. As DNA, the CDR3 is TGTGCCAGCAGCCATGGTCCGGGACAGGGGGCTGAGACCCAGTACTTC. Its protein product is CASSHGPGQGAETQYF.

This clonotype came up many times. J is TRBJ2-1 and V is TRBV11-2; tentatively, D is TRBD1 (6 bases). This CDR3 contains 14 residues. CDR1 and CDR2 from the germline V gene are SGHAT and FQNNGV. V was shortened by 2 bases and J by 5 bases, with 10 bases between the two germline ends. CDR3: CASSLWAGDNEQFF. The CDR3 nucleotides read TGTGCCAGCAGCTTATGGGCAGGGGACAATGAGCAGTTCTTC. The variable domain in full, with the rest retrieved from reference TRBV11-2 and TRBJ2-1, is EAGVAQSPRYKIIEKRQSVAFWCNPISGHATLYWYQQILGQGPKLLIQFQNNGVVDDSQLPKDRFSAERLKGVDSTLKIQPAKLEDSAVYLCASSLWAGDNEQFFGPGTRLTVL.

This chain connects TRBV11-2 to TRBJ2-5; 11 bases match TRBD2. After removal of 0 bases from V and 1 base from J, the junction contained 1 base not matched to a gene. The CDR3 totals 16 residues. Germline loops: CDR1 SGHAT, CDR2 FQNNGV. The CDR3 here is CASSLDGLAGQETQYF. CDR3 in DNA: TGTGCCAGCAGCTTAGACGGACTAGCGGGCCAAGAGACCCAGTACTTC.

This clonotype showed up many times. J is TRBJ1-5 and V is TRBV20-1; D is possibly TRBD1 (5 bases). V was pared by 3 bases and J by 6 bases, with 12 bases between. From germline, CDR1 is DFQATT and CDR2 SNEGSKA (reference sequence). This CDR3 has 13 amino acids. The CDR3 bases are TGCAGTGCTAGGGCCAGGGTCGGTCAGCCCCAGCATTTT. It translates to CSARARVGQPQHF.

The chain uses TRBV28 and TRBJ1-2; D unclear. Trimming cost V 1 base and J 4 bases, with 16 bases left between them. CDR3 size: 16 residues. CDR1 is MDHEN and CDR2 is SYDVKM in the germline V gene. Written as DNA, the CDR3 is TGTGCCAGCAGTTTATCCCCTGCAGGAGGGTCCTATGGCTACACCTTC. Translated: CASSLSPAGGSYGYTF.

In nucleotides, the CDR3 is TGCAGTGCGAACAACCTCAGGGATAACCAAGAGACCCAGTACTTC. Residues: CSANNLRDNQETQYF. V usage is TRBV20-1 and J usage is TRBJ2-5, with D tentatively TRBD1 (5 bases). V lost 6 bases and J 0 bases, leaving 17 bases between the germline ends. Germline loops: CDR1 DFQATT, CDR2 SNEGSKA (reference sequence). The CDR3 contains 15 residues.

The sample holds many counts of this clonotype. This sequence joins TRBV4-3 and TRBJ2-5; no definite D call. Germline V gene sequence: CDR1 LGHNA, CDR2 YSLEER. V lost 0 bases and J lost 7, with 12 bases in between. The CDR3 spans 14 residues. CDR3 protein: CASSQDRLGGTQYF. The CDR3 nucleotides read TGCGCCAGCAGCCAAGATCGCCTAGGCGGGACCCAGTACTTC.

Many counts were recorded for this clonotype. This chain links TRBV7-2 with TRBJ2-7, with 9 bases lining up with TRBD1. This CDR3 is 14 amino acids long. The germline V gene encodes CDR1 SGHTA and CDR2 FQGNSA. V dropped 6 bases and J dropped 2; count of bases not matched to a gene: 5. The CDR3 loop reads CASSRTGVPYEQYF. The CDR3 coding sequence is TGTGCCAGCAGTAGGACAGGGGTCCCCTACGAGCAGTACTTC. Full variable domain (remainder filled in from reference TRBV7-2 and TRBJ2-7): GAGVSQSPSNKVTEKGKDVELRCDPISGHTALYWYRQSLGQGLEFLIYFQGNSAPDKSGLPSDRFSAERTGGSVSTLTIQRTQQEDSAVYLCASSRTGVPYEQYFGPGTRLTVT.

This clonotype appeared many times. This chain connects TRBV12-3 or TRBV12-4 to TRBJ2-7, with D maybe TRBD2 (7 bases). This CDR3 is built from 15 residues. V gave up 2 bases and J gave up 5 bases, with 16 bases separating them. The CDR3 protein is CASSLKRGARNEQYF. For the CDR3, the DNA is TGTGCCAGCAGTTTAAAACGGGGGGCCCGCAACGAGCAGTACTTC.

This sequence joins TRBV20-1 and TRBJ1-1; D is perhaps TRBD1 (5 bases). Trimming pared 1 base from V and 0 bases from J, leaving 9 bases between. Germline V gene sequence: CDR1 DFQATT, CDR2 SNEGSKA (reference sequence). The CDR3 covers 14 residues. Here the CDR3 DNA reads TGCAGTGCTAGAGCCGGGGCGATGAACACTGAAGCTTTCTTT. Protein: CSARAGAMNTEAFF.

This clonotype was seen at least ten times. This sequence joins TRBV15 and TRBJ1-5, with D uncertain. Germline V gene data show CDR1 as LNHNV and CDR2 as YYDKDF (reference sequence). There are 13 residues in the CDR3. V was pared by 1 base and J by 5 bases, with 6 bases between. DNA of the CDR3: TGTGCCACCAGCAGAGCCGTCGATCAGCCCCAGCATTTT. Translation: CATSRAVDQPQHF.

The V and J genes are TRBV11-3 and TRBJ2-1, with 9 nucleotides matching TRBD1. CDR1 is SGHNT, CDR2 YENEEA, per germline. The J segment lost 1 base and the V segment lost 6 bases, leaving 16 bases of the junction unmatched. The CDR3 totals 19 residues. Here the CDR3 DNA reads TGTGCCAGCAGATTCCCCGGGACAGGGAGGTGGGGGTCCTACAATGAGCAGTTCTTC. Protein: CASRFPGTGRWGSYNEQFF.

This clonotype was detected only a few times. The rearrangement links TRBV5-5 to TRBJ1-1, with D unresolved. V shed 5 bases and J shed 1 base, with 9 bases lying between them. CDR1 SGHKS and CDR2 YYEKEE come from the germline V gene (reference sequence). CDR3 length equals 13 residues. In DNA, the CDR3 is TGTGCCAGCAGTATTTGGGCGAACACTGAAGCTTTCTTT. It translates to CASSIWANTEAFF.

This clonotype came up many times. This chain joins TRBV6-5 and TRBJ2-3; D gene unclear. V was cut by 8 bases and J by 4 bases, with 10 bases left in between. CDR3 length: 12 residues. In germline, CDR1 is MNHEY, CDR2 SVGAGI. Written as DNA, the CDR3 is TGTGCCAGCGCCCCCGCCCCAGATACGCAGTATTTT. Its translation is CASAPAPDTQYF.

This clonotype was seen at least ten times. The chain uses TRBV27 and TRBJ1-1; D is unresolved. The CDR3 has 14 amino acids. V was clipped by 2 bases and J by 4 bases, with 11 bases between them. Germline CDR1 reads MNHEY; CDR2 reads SMNVEV (reference sequence). The CDR3 sequence is CASSLTFGPTEAFF. DNA of the CDR3: TGTGCCAGCAGTTTAACATTCGGGCCCACTGAAGCTTTCTTT.

The chain couples TRBV20-1 to TRBJ2-1; 9 bases match TRBD2. CDR1 is DFQATT, CDR2 SNEGSKA, per germline (reference sequence). V shed 6 bases and J 0 bases; nucleotides not matched to a gene: 15. The CDR3 runs to 18 residues. The CDR3: CSASGTSSTWSSYNEQFF. The DNA of the CDR3 is TGCAGTGCGTCCGGGACTAGCTCTACCTGGAGCTCCTACAATGAGCAGTTCTTC.

This clonotype was seen repeatedly, ten times or more. The rearrangement uses TRBV2 and TRBJ1-2; D may be TRBD1 (6 bases). V lost 3 bases and J 4 bases, leaving 9 bases between the germline ends. This CDR3 contains 13 residues. Germline V gives CDR1 SNHLY, CDR2 FYNNEI. Here the CDR3 DNA reads TGTGCCAGCAGTGACGGGGGCCTCTATGGCTACACCTTC. Translating it yields CASSDGGLYGYTF.